The next 18 T cell receptor beta chains were all read from a single sample in a study of T cells in Graves' hyperthyroidism and ophthalmopathy. There were TCR beta CDR3 regions amplified from RNA transcripts. An initial round of RT-PCR targeting the TCR CDR3 relied on the HTBI primer set. TCRdb used MiXCR to reprocess the multiplex PCR reads, holding one entry per CDR3 protein. The table shows 400,000 or so distinct CDR3 sequences, with about 14% occurring only once. The specimen was blood. The origin of the receptors is a woman aged 25 to 39 with Graves' ophthalmopathy.

This clonotype was counted ten times or more. The genes are TRBV28 and TRBJ2-1; the D gene is possibly TRBD1 (6 bases). V dropped 6 bases and J dropped 8 bases, with 23 bases sitting between them. The length of the CDR3 is 16 residues. CDR1 and CDR2 from the germline V gene are MDHEN and SYDVKM. CDR3 DNA: TGTGCCAGCAGCCCGACTGAGGGGTGGGGGCGGGATGAGCAGTTCTTC. This translates into CASSPTEGWGRDEQFF.

This clonotype occurred many times. The chain combines TRBV3-1 with TRBJ1-5; D remains ambiguous. Trimming stripped 2 bases from V and 6 bases from J, with 11 bases between. The CDR3 length is 14 residues. Looked up from germline, CDR1 is LGHDT and CDR2 is YNNKEL (reference sequence). The CDR3 protein is CASSQRQVGQPQHF. The DNA of the CDR3 is TGTGCCAGCAGCCAAAGGCAGGTGGGTCAGCCCCAGCATTTT.

There are many counts of this clonotype. The chain employs TRBV19 and TRBJ1-1; no reliable D call. This CDR3 contains 14 residues. The V gene lost 0 bases and the J gene lost 1 base, with 6 bases spanning the gap. Per germline, CDR1 LNHDA and CDR2 SQIVND (reference sequence). CDR3 bases: TGTGCCAGTAGTATAGAACCGGAGAACACTGAAGCTTTCTTT. Protein: CASSIEPENTEAFF. The variable domain in full, with the rest retrieved from reference TRBV19 and TRBJ1-1, is DGGITQSPKYLFRKEGQNVTLSCEQNLNHDAMYWYRQDPGQGLRLIYYSQIVNDFQKGDIAEGYSVSREKKESFPLTVTSAQKNPTAFYLCASSIEPENTEAFFGQGTRLTVV.

This clonotype was detected only a few times. J is TRBJ1-2 and V is TRBV7-8; 7 positions agree with TRBD1. The germline V gene encodes CDR1 SGHVS and CDR2 FQNEAQ. This CDR3 has 13 amino acids. Trimming removed 4 bases from V and 4 bases from J; junction bases left unmatched: 3. This CDR3 is CASSSDRAYGYTF. The CDR3 DNA follows: TGTGCCAGCAGCTCTGACAGGGCCTATGGCTACACCTTC. The full variable domain, with the rest looked up from reference TRBV7-8 and TRBJ1-2, is GAGVSQSPRYKVAKRGQDVALRCDPISGHVSLFWYQQALGQGPEFLTYFQNEAQLDKSGLPSDRFFAERPEGSVSTLKIQRTQQEDSAVYLCASSSDRAYGYTFGSGTRLTVV.

CDR3 amino acids: CASRPDPNPSYEQYF. DNA for the CDR3: TGTGCCAGCAGACCAGACCCGAACCCCTCCTACGAGCAGTACTTC. V gene TRBV5-5 combines with J gene TRBJ2-7; D is unresolved. Trimming cost V 5 bases and J 0 bases, with 15 bases left between them. Germline CDR1 SGHKS, CDR2 YYEKEE (reference sequence). The CDR3 loop spans 15 amino acids.

The V gene is TRBV28, the J gene TRBJ2-2, with D perhaps matching TRBD1 (5 bases). The germline CDR1 and CDR2 sequences are MDHEN and SYDVKM. This CDR3 region has 15 residues. Trimming took 10 bases from V and 0 from J, leaving 15 bases between them. The CDR3 region has the DNA TGTGCCACTAGGGGTCGTCTTCCGAACACCGGGGAGCTGTTTTTT. It is translated as CATRGRLPNTGELFF.

V usage is TRBV24-1 and J usage is TRBJ2-1; 11 bases match TRBD2. Germline trimming cut 7 bases from V and 0 bases from J; bases unmatched to any gene: 4. CDR1 and CDR2 (germline): KGHDR, SFDVKD. CDR3 length equals 16 residues. For the CDR3, the DNA is TGTGCCACCAGCCGACTAGCGGGGAGCTCCTACAATGAGCAGTTCTTC. It codes for CATSRLAGSSYNEQFF.

The sample holds many counts of this clonotype. This chain links TRBV2 with TRBJ2-6; D may be TRBD1 (5 bases). Germline loops: CDR1 SNHLY, CDR2 FYNNEI. V was shortened by 4 bases and J by 4 bases, with 8 bases between the two germline ends. CDR3 length: 14 amino acids. Here the CDR3 reads CASSVRVGANVLTF. CDR3 coding DNA: TGTGCCAGCAGTGTCAGGGTCGGGGCCAACGTCCTGACTTTC.

This clonotype was detected ten times or more. The CDR3 DNA is TGTGCCAGCAGTCTCCGCTCTAGCGGGGGCACAGATACGCAGTATTTT. Encoded protein: CASSLRSSGGTDTQYF. This chain connects TRBV27 to TRBJ2-3; 9 bases are a match to TRBD2. Germline CDR1 and CDR2: MNHEY and SMNVEV (reference sequence). The CDR3 totals 16 residues. V trimming: 5 bases; J trimming: 1 base; junction bases outside the gene matches: 7.

J is TRBJ2-3 and V is TRBV13; 9 positions agree with TRBD2. The CDR3 covers 16 residues. Trimming at V came to 5 bases and at J to 2 bases, leaving 8 bases not matched to a gene. Germline CDR1 is PRHDT and CDR2 is FYEKMQ (reference sequence). The CDR3, as DNA: TGTGCCAGCAGCACACGACTAGCGGAGTTCACAGATACGCAGTATTTT. This encodes CASSTRLAEFTDTQYF.

As concerns this clonotype: A read error may produce the germline difference seen at one junction end. V and J are TRBV5-1 and TRBJ2-2, with TRBD2 matching 7 bases. Germline V gene data show CDR1 as SGHRS and CDR2 as YFSETQ. CDR3 length: 15 residues. CDR3 region: CASSQRDLNAGELFF. CDR3 bases: TGCGCCAGCAGCCAGCGGGACTTGAACGCCGGGGAGCTGTTTTTT.

The table lists this clonotype with many counts. CDR3 sequence: CASSLQGGHEQYF. The DNA for the CDR3 is TGTGCCAGCAGCCTACAGGGGGGTCACGAGCAGTACTTC. The chain carries TRBV11-2 and TRBJ2-7; 8 positions match TRBD1. Germline CDR1 and CDR2: SGHAT and FQNNGV. V trimming: 5 bases; J trimming: 5 bases; junction bases outside the gene matches: 5. The CDR3 spans 13 residues.

The table lists this clonotype with many counts. This chain connects TRBV6-1 to TRBJ1-5; no clear D. V gave up 8 bases and J gave up 4 bases, with 9 bases separating them. Germline CDR1 reads MNHNS; CDR2 reads SASEGT. The CDR3 extends over 12 amino acids. The CDR3 spells CASSQFNQPQHF. The CDR3 region has the DNA TGTGCCAGCTCACAATTTAATCAGCCCCAGCATTTT.

At least ten counts were recorded for this clonotype. The J gene is TRBJ2-1, the V gene TRBV11-2; 8 bases line up with TRBD2. The CDR3 spans 15 residues. Trimming cost V 1 base and J 7 bases; bases outside gene matches: 6. Germline V gene lookup returns CDR1 SGHAT and CDR2 FQNNGV. The CDR3 sequence is CASSLGERGRNEQFF. The CDR3 coding sequence is TGTGCCAGCAGCTTAGGCGAGCGGGGGCGTAATGAGCAGTTCTTC.

Many counts were recorded for this clonotype. The rearrangement links TRBV6-5 to TRBJ1-5, with a tentative D call TRBD1 (6 bases). The CDR3 has 14 amino acids. The germline gives CDR1 MNHEY, CDR2 SVGAGI. Trimming took off 6 bases at V and 3 bases at J, with 12 bases between the two ends. Here the CDR3 reads CASSGQNTNQPQHF. For the CDR3, the DNA is TGTGCCAGCAGCGGACAGAATACCAATCAGCCCCAGCATTTT.

This clonotype was seen at least ten times. V and J are TRBV11-3 and TRBJ2-4, with D tentatively TRBD1 or TRBD2 (5 bases each). V was shortened by 5 bases and J by 3 bases, with 14 bases between the two germline ends. Germline CDR1 and CDR2: SGHNT and YENEEA. This CDR3 region has 15 residues. The CDR3 DNA follows: TGTGCCAGCAGCCCTGGGGGTTCGGTCAAAAACATTCAGTACTTC. Protein product: CASSPGGSVKNIQYF.

In this sample, this clonotype turned up many times. The CDR3 protein is CASSGLAEGTDTQYF. For the CDR3, the DNA is TGTGCCAGCAGTGGGTTAGCGGAGGGCACAGATACGCAGTATTTT. The chain employs TRBV28 and TRBJ2-3, with D maybe TRBD2 (6 bases). V dropped 5 bases and J dropped 1 base, with 13 bases sitting between them. This CDR3 is built from 15 residues. CDR1 is MDHEN and CDR2 is SYDVKM in the germline V gene. Using reference TRBV28 and TRBJ2-3 for the parts outside the CDR3, the full variable domain is DVKVTQSSRYLVKRTGEKVFLECVQDMDHENMFWYRQDPGLGLRLIYFSYDVKMKEKGDIPEGYSVSREKKERFSLILESASTNQTSMYLCASSGLAEGTDTQYFGPGTRLTVL.

In its sample, this clonotype was seen many times. CDR3 loop: CASTTGASNTGELFF. CDR3 nucleotides: TGTGCCAGTACGACGGGAGCTTCGAACACCGGGGAGCTGTTTTTT. The chain employs TRBV6-1 and TRBJ2-2; D is possibly TRBD2 (6 bases). This CDR3 comprises 15 residues. Trimming cost V 9 bases and J 0 bases, with 14 bases left between them. Germline V lookup: CDR1 MNHNS, CDR2 SASEGT.